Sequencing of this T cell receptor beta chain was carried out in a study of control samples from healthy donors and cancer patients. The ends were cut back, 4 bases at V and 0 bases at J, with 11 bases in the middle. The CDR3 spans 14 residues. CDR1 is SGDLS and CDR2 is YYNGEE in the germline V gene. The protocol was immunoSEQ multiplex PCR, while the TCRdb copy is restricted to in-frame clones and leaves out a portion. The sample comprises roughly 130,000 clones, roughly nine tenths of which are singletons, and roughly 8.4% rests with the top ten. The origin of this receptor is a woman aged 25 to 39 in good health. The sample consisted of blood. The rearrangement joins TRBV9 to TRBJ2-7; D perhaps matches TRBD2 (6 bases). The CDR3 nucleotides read TGTGCCAGCAGCCCAAAGACTAGCTCCTACGAGCAGTACTTC. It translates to CASSPKTSSYEQYF.